A selection of T cell receptor beta chains follows, all from one sample in a study of control samples from healthy donors and cancer patients. Profiling relied on immunoSEQ multiplex PCR, and the TCRdb table lists in-frame clones only, not all of them. The sample records more than 140,000 clones, about 89% being singletons. The sequenced sample consisted of blood. These TCRs come from a man aged 18 to 35 in good health. CDR3s include the opening cysteine and the closing phenylalanine or tryptophan. D genes are given only for firm matches. A clone size is listed for some rows: how often the clone was seen (once, few, many), or a class if it is expanded.

d_call clone_size j_call v_call cdr3_nt cdr3_aa
NA NA TRBJ2-7 TRBV4-1 TGCGCCACCAAGATCGGTAAGGAGATCCACGAGCAGTACTTC CATKIGKEIHEQYF
TRBD2 once TRBJ2-2 TRBV9 TGTGCCAGCAGCGTACGAGTAGCGGGGGTCGCCGGGGAGCTGTTTTTT CASSVRVAGVAGELFF
NA NA TRBJ2-1 TRBV3-1/TRBV3-2 TGTGCCAGCAGCCCCTTTGGCAGGGGGGTGAATGAGCAGTTCTTC CASSPFGRGVNEQFF
NA NA TRBJ2-7 TRBV7-9 TGTGCCAGCAGCCCCGTAGGGACGGCTAACTCCTACGAGCAGTACTTC CASSPVGTANSYEQYF
TRBD2 NA TRBJ2-3 TRBV9 TGTGCCAGCAGCCCGGGACTAGCGGGGACAGATACGCAGTATTTT CASSPGLAGTDTQYF
TRBD2 NA TRBJ2-7 TRBV13 TGTGCCAGCAGCCCTCAGGGACTAGGCTACGAGCAGTACTTC CASSPQGLGYEQYF
NA NA TRBJ1-1 TRBV29-1 TGCAGCGTTGAGAAGGGGAGGGAAGCTTTCTTT CSVEKGREAFF
NA NA TRBJ2-7 TRBV2 TGTGCCAGCAGAGGGGGGGCCCTCTACGAGCAGTACTTC CASRGGALYEQYF
NA NA TRBJ1-3 TRBV7-2 TGTGCCAGCAGCCCCCAGACAGGCTCCGGAAACACCATATATTTT CASSPQTGSGNTIYF
NA once TRBJ2-4 TRBV25-1 TGTGCCAGCAGGCAAACGGGTGAGAACATTCAGTACTTC CASRQTGENIQYF
NA NA TRBJ2-3 TRBV21-1 TGTGCCAGCAGCAAAGTTCTTATGCGAACAGGGAGAGATCGGGGGGCCCGCACAGATACGCAGTATTTT CASSKVLMRTGRDRGARTDTQYF
TRBD1 NA TRBJ1-5 TRBV7-2 TGTGCCAGCAGCCAGACAGGGAAGGGTCAGCCCCAGCATTTT CASSQTGKGQPQHF
NA NA TRBJ2-2 TRBV7-8 TGTGCCAGCAGCTTGGGGGTAGCGGCGAACACCGGGGAGCTGTTTTTT CASSLGVAANTGELFF
NA NA TRBJ2-7 TRBV28 TGTGCCAGCAGGGCAGGGTACGAGCAGTACTTC CASRAGYEQYF
NA NA TRBJ2-1 TRBV12-3/TRBV12-4 TGTGCCAGCAGCCTCCACAGGGACAATGAGCAGTTCTTC CASSLHRDNEQFF
NA few TRBJ1-5 TRBV18 TGTGCCAGCTCTCCGGGGCAGTTTTATCAGCCCCAGCATTTT CASSPGQFYQPQHF
NA NA TRBJ1-5 TRBV7-9 TGTGCCAGCAGCAGTGATAGCAATCAGCCCCAGCATTTT CASSSDSNQPQHF
TRBD1 NA TRBJ1-1 TRBV19 TGTGCCAGTAGCCACGCGGGACAGATGAACACTGAAGCTTTCTTT CASSHAGQMNTEAFF
NA NA TRBJ1-5 TRBV7-7 TGTGCCAGCAGCTTAAATAGGGATCAGCCCCAGCATTTT CASSLNRDQPQHF
NA few TRBJ2-5 TRBV6-2/TRBV6-3 TGTGCCAGCAGTTACGTGGCGATCCAAGAGACCCAGTACTTC CASSYVAIQETQYF
NA NA TRBJ2-7 TRBV2 TGTGCCACCGTGGACAGTAACTCCTACGAGCAGTACTTC CATVDSNSYEQYF
TRBD2 NA TRBJ2-7 TRBV3-1/TRBV3-2 TGTGCCAGCAGCCAAACTAGCGGGGGAGCCTACGAGCAGTACTTC CASSQTSGGAYEQYF
NA once TRBJ2-7 TRBV11-2 TGTGCCAGCAGCTTAGTATCTGGTCACTACGAGCAGTACTTC CASSLVSGHYEQYF
NA NA TRBJ2-7 TRBV4-1 TGCGCCAGCAGCCAAGACCCCCAGGGAATATCCTACGAGCAGTACTTC CASSQDPQGISYEQYF
TRBD2 NA TRBJ2-5 TRBV28 TGTGCCAGCAGTTTGACTAGCGGAGGGGGAGAGACCCAGTACTTC CASSLTSGGGETQYF
NA NA TRBJ1-2 TRBV19 TGTGCCAGTAGTAACATCTATGGCTACACCTTC CASSNIYGYTF
TRBD1 NA TRBJ1-4 TRBV19 TGTGCCAGTAGTCCCGCCGGGACAGGGGGCCTAGAAAAACTGTTTTTT CASSPAGTGGLEKLFF
TRBD1 NA TRBJ2-7 TRBV2 TGTGCCAGCAACGCCGGGACAGGGGGGGAGCAGTACTTC CASNAGTGGEQYF
TRBD1 NA TRBJ2-7 TRBV4-1 TGCGCCAGCAGCCAGATAGCCGGGACAGAATCCTACGAGCAGTACTTC CASSQIAGTESYEQYF
NA NA TRBJ1-1 TRBV2 TGTGCCAGCAGTGCTCTCCCGGCCGGGAACACTGAAGCTTTCTTT CASSALPAGNTEAFF
TRBD2 NA TRBJ2-7 TRBV11-2 TGTGCCAGCAGCGGGACGGGACTAGCGGGCTACGAGCAGTACTTC CASSGTGLAGYEQYF
TRBD2 once TRBJ2-7 TRBV5-5 TGTGCCAGCAGCTTGGTTCTAGCGGGGGTCCCCGAGCAGTACTTC CASSLVLAGVPEQYF
TRBD1 NA TRBJ1-6 TRBV12-5 TGTGCTAGTGGCGGACAGGGTCCCCCTAATTCACCCCTCCACTTT CASGGQGPPNSPLHF
NA few TRBJ1-2 TRBV11-2 TGTGCCAGCAGCCCCCCTGGGGCCACTAACTATGGCTACACCTTC CASSPPGATNYGYTF
NA NA TRBJ2-7 TRBV5-1 TGCGCCAGCAGCGAGACTAGCTACGAGCAGTACTTC CASSETSYEQYF
NA NA TRBJ1-6 TRBV11-2 TGTGCCAGCAGCTCCGACGGGCCCCTCCACTTT CASSSDGPLHF
NA NA TRBJ1-1 TRBV9 TGTGCCAGCAGCGTAGGGCTCTTGAACACTGAAGCTTTCTTT CASSVGLLNTEAFF
NA NA TRBJ1-2 TRBV28 TGTGCCAGCAGTCCCCGGGGCTATGGCTACACCTTC CASSPRGYGYTF
NA NA TRBJ2-2 TRBV5-1 TGCGCCAGCAGCTTCGCTGACGGGGAGCTGTTTTTT CASSFADGELFF
NA NA TRBJ1-2 TRBV12-3/TRBV12-4 TGTGCCAGCAGTTTGAGCTCCTATGGCTACACCTTC CASSLSSYGYTF
TRBD2 NA TRBJ2-7 TRBV2 TGTGCCAGCACACCTAGGACTAGCGGGGGGACCGAGCAGTACTTC CASTPRTSGGTEQYF
NA once TRBJ1-2 TRBV10-3 TGTGCCATCAGGTCAGGGGACTATGGCTACACCTTC CAIRSGDYGYTF
NA NA TRBJ1-5 TRBV7-3 TGTGCCAGCAGCTTAAAGAGAGGGGCCGAACCCAATCAGCCCCAGCATTTT CASSLKRGAEPNQPQHF
NA NA TRBJ1-5 TRBV9 TGTGCCAGCAGCGTAGAAGGCGGAACCTATAGCAATCAGCCCCAGCATTTT CASSVEGGTYSNQPQHF
NA NA TRBJ1-1 TRBV19 TGTGCCAGTAGTAAGGGACTCCCGAACACTGAAGCTTTCTTT CASSKGLPNTEAFF
NA once TRBJ1-3 TRBV7-2 TGTGCCAGTTCACTCGACAGCCCCTCTGGAAACACCATATATTTT CASSLDSPSGNTIYF
NA NA TRBJ1-3 TRBV19 TGTGCCAGTCAGGGGAGCTCTGGAAACACCATATATTTT CASQGSSGNTIYF
NA NA TRBJ2-7 TRBV15 TGTGCCACCAGCCCAGACTTGACAGTCTCCTACGAGCAGTACTTC CATSPDLTVSYEQYF